Below are 9 T cell receptor beta chains sequenced from a single sample in a study of PD-1 blockade in classical Hodgkin lymphoma. With no exception, relapse followed autologous stem cell transplantation in all patients, and brentuximab vedotin exposure varied. CD4+ T cells were purified from thawed PBMCs by negative selection. Generated by immunoSEQ multiplex PCR, the TCRdb table keeps only in-frame clones and is missing some. The sample includes 25,000 to 35,000 clones, 65% to 90% seen only once; the top ten take about 2.6%. The source was CD4+ T cells from blood, collected at baseline. The receptors come from a human donor with classical Hodgkin lymphoma.

This rearrangement joins TRBV29-1 to TRBJ2-7; 7 bases match TRBD2. Germline V lookup: CDR1 SQVTM, CDR2 ANQGSEA. The CDR3 contains 11 residues. V gave up 4 bases and J gave up 4 bases; unmatched junction bases: 1. The CDR3 here is CSVALAYEQYF. The CDR3 coding sequence is TGCAGCGTTGCACTAGCGTACGAGCAGTACTTC.

The chain uses TRBV2 and TRBJ1-1, with 9 bases that match TRBD1. This CDR3 contains 15 residues. In germline, CDR1 is SNHLY, CDR2 FYNNEI. V trimming: 6 bases; J trimming: 0 bases; junction bases outside the gene matches: 5. The CDR3 reads CASRSRTGVNTEAFF. The CDR3 DNA reads TGTGCCAGCAGGTCCAGGACAGGGGTGAACACTGAAGCTTTCTTT.

This clone was picked up a small number of times. This chain's CDR3 is CASSALVQGGEAFF. The CDR3 DNA follows: TGTGCCAGCAGCGCTTTGGTACAGGGCGGTGAAGCTTTCTTT. This chain connects TRBV9 to TRBJ1-1; weak D call: TRBD1 (6 bases). The germline gives CDR1 SGDLS, CDR2 YYNGEE. Deletions cut 3 bases from V and 7 bases from J, with 16 bases between. This CDR3 has 14 amino acids.

This clone has just one count. The chain carries TRBV6-6 and TRBJ2-3, with D tentatively TRBD1 or TRBD2 (6 bases each). Germline loops: CDR1 MNHNY, CDR2 SVGAGI (reference sequence). The V end was cut by 5 bases, the J end by 0 bases, with 15 bases between. The length of the CDR3 is 16 residues. The CDR3 sequence: CASSRWGAASTDTQYF. The DNA of the CDR3 is TGTGCCAGCAGTCGCTGGGGGGCCGCTAGCACAGATACGCAGTATTTT.

The V gene is TRBV7-2, the J gene TRBJ2-5, with TRBD1 matching over 7 bases. The CDR3 loop spans 15 amino acids. The germline V gene encodes CDR1 SGHTA and CDR2 FQGNSA. V shed 5 bases and J 9 bases; nucleotides not matched to a gene: 15. Here the CDR3 DNA reads TGTGCCAGCAGCCCAAGGACAGGTTCCCTGGGAGCCCAGTACTTC. This encodes CASSPRTGSLGAQYF.

The CDR3 bases are TGTGCCAGCAGTATCACGGACAGCTACGAGCAGTACTTC. Its translation: CASSITDSYEQYF. The chain links TRBV6-5 to TRBJ2-7; tentatively, D is TRBD1 (6 bases). In germline, CDR1 is MNHEY, CDR2 SVGAGI. The CDR3 spans 13 residues. Deletions cut 5 bases from V and 3 bases from J, with 11 bases between.

The chain is built from TRBV6-6 and TRBJ1-3; D may be TRBD1 (6 bases). CDR3 length: 14 residues. CDR1 and CDR2 (germline): MNHNY, SVGAGI (reference sequence). Trimming took 8 bases from V and 4 from J, leaving 15 bases between them. CDR3 residues: CASVATGLGNTIYF. In DNA, the CDR3 is TGTGCCAGCGTTGCTACAGGGTTAGGAAACACCATATATTTT.

This chain uses TRBV2 with TRBJ2-2; D is undetermined. Germline assignment: CDR1 SNHLY and CDR2 FYNNEI. With 3 bases removed from V and 1 base from J, the gap between germline ends came to 6 bases. The CDR3 has 14 residues. The CDR3 sequence is CASSELKNTGELFF. In DNA, the CDR3 is TGTGCCAGCAGTGAGTTGAAGAACACCGGGGAGCTGTTTTTT.

The chain combines TRBV28 with TRBJ2-5, with unresolved D. The V and J ends lost 6 bases and 3 bases respectively, with 2 bases between them. CDR3 length equals 10 residues. Per the germline V gene, CDR1 is MDHEN and CDR2 is SYDVKM. CDR3 DNA sequence: TGTGCCAGCAGCGAAGAGACCCAGTACTTC. Translating gives CASSEETQYF.